This T cell receptor beta chain emerged from a study of shared clonotypes between healthy human individuals. Overall study results and limits: Generally, naive subsets came out with larger estimated richness than memory subsets. Rarefaction exposed incomplete sorted-subset sequencing despite large depth.

This clone was counted between two and nine times. Its antigen is currently unknown. Only in-frame clones appear in the TCRdb table, and some are missing; sequencing was by immunoSEQ multiplex PCR. The data hold some 680,000 clones, with less than 80% observed a single time. CDR3 length: 13 residues. Germline V gene data show CDR1 as MNHNY and CDR2 as SVGAGI (reference sequence). V gave up 5 bases and J gave up 11 bases, with 18 bases separating them. The chain joins TRBV6-6 to TRBJ1-1, with a possible D match to TRBD1 (6 bases). The clonotype was recovered from a woman aged 25 to 45 in good health. Sequences were obtained from memory CD4+ T cells sorted from blood. Subset defined: CD45RA-negative fraction. CDR3 nucleotides: TGTGCCAGCAGTCGAAAACAGGGAATGACGGCTTTCTTT. Its translation: CASSRKQGMTAFF.